This passage covers 25 T cell receptor beta chains from one sample sequenced in a study of blood T cells in healthy people across ages. The second PCR ran about 6 to 12 cycles with a sample-barcoded 5' primer and J-beta primers. TCRdb reprocessed the 5' RACE reads via MiXCR and lists one record per CDR3 protein. The sample contains 600,000 to 850,000 distinct CDR3 sequences, 20% to 30% of which appear only once. This sample was shared with a second study, whose subject was T cells of mothers and their children.

The sequenced material came from blood. Receptors originate from a boy aged 5 to 17 in good health.

This clonotype was found a few times. V gene TRBV7-9 combines with J gene TRBJ2-5, with 10 bases fitting TRBD2. Trimming cost V 5 bases and J 11 bases; bases outside gene matches: 17. In germline, CDR1 is SEHNR, CDR2 FQNEAQ (reference sequence). This CDR3 is 16 amino acids long. The CDR3 here is CASSPPLAGALWEQYF. DNA of the CDR3: TGTGCCAGCAGCCCCCCGCTAGCGGGAGCCCTCTGGGAGCAGTACTTC.

This clonotype was observed a single time. This chain uses TRBV12-3 or TRBV12-4 with TRBJ2-7; D tentatively reads TRBD1 or TRBD2 (5 bases each). This CDR3 has 15 amino acids. Deletions cut 3 bases from V and 5 bases from J, with 17 bases between. CDR3 in DNA: TGTGCCAGCAGTTTGGGGACGCCTCCTTGGGACGAGCAGTACTTC. Translating gives CASSLGTPPWDEQYF.

This chain uses TRBV6-2 or TRBV6-3 with TRBJ2-5; 9 positions match TRBD1. The germline V gene has CDR1 MNHEY and CDR2 SVGEGT. The V segment lost 5 bases and the J segment 1 base; nucleotides outside the gene matches: 11. This CDR3 contains 17 residues. The CDR3 spells CASSLRPGQGGQETQYF. CDR3 DNA: TGTGCCAGCAGTCTTCGGCCGGGACAGGGCGGCCAAGAGACCCAGTACTTC.

The J gene is TRBJ2-5, the V gene TRBV4-1, with 8 bases identical to TRBD2. The DNA end is a closer match to TRBJ2-1, so the J assignment may be wrong. Looked up from germline, CDR1 is MGHRA and CDR2 is YSYEKL. The CDR3 covers 17 residues. CDR3 sequence: CASSQGPASGPYNEQFF. The CDR3 nucleotides read TGCGCCAGCAGCCAAGGTCCGGCTAGCGGGCCATACAATGAGCAGTTCTTC.

J is TRBJ2-3 and V is TRBV14; 7 bases are a match to TRBD2. The V gene end was trimmed by 2 bases and the J gene end by 2 bases; junction bases not matched to a gene: 4. The CDR3 is 15 residues long. Looked up from germline, CDR1 is SGHDN and CDR2 is FVKESK. In DNA form, the CDR3 reads TGTGCCAGCAGCCAACGGGGGGTCTCCACAGATACGCAGTATTTT. This encodes CASSQRGVSTDTQYF.

In its sample, this clonotype was seen once. This rearrangement joins TRBV11-1 to TRBJ2-4, with D perhaps TRBD1 (6 bases). Per the germline V gene, CDR1 is SGHAT and CDR2 is FQDESV (reference sequence). This CDR3 is built from 17 residues. V was clipped by 5 bases and J by 0 bases, with 17 bases between them. The CDR3 sequence: CASSPTQGTLAKNIQYF. The CDR3 DNA is TGTGCCAGCAGCCCTACACAGGGAACCCTAGCCAAAAACATTCAGTACTTC.

This clonotype was seen a handful of times. The V and J genes are TRBV11-2 and TRBJ1-4; D call uncertain. CDR1 and CDR2 from the germline V gene are SGHAT and FQNNGV. V dropped 1 base and J dropped 8 bases, with 14 bases sitting between them. The CDR3 runs to 15 residues. The CDR3 loop reads CASSLGGPGREKLFF. The CDR3 DNA reads as TGTGCCAGCAGCTTAGGAGGACCCGGGAGGGAAAAACTGTTTTTT. Full variable domain (remainder filled in from reference TRBV11-2 and TRBJ1-4): EAGVAQSPRYKIIEKRQSVAFWCNPISGHATLYWYQQILGQGPKLLIQFQNNGVVDDSQLPKDRFSAERLKGVDSTLKIQPAKLEDSAVYLCASSLGGPGREKLFFGSGTQLSVL.

This chain links TRBV7-9 with TRBJ2-6; no definite D call. This CDR3 is built from 16 residues. Trimming pared 0 bases from V and 2 bases from J, leaving 8 bases between. Germline loops: CDR1 SEHNR, CDR2 FQNEAQ (reference sequence). CDR3 bases: TGTGCCAGCAGCTTAGCGCCTATAACTGGGGCCAACGTCCTGACTTTC. Translated, it gives CASSLAPITGANVLTF.

This clonotype appeared a few times. The chain has TRBV6-2 or TRBV6-3 and TRBJ2-1, with D hard to call. Germline values: CDR1 MNHEY, CDR2 SVGEGT. The CDR3 consists of 19 residues. The V and J ends lost 0 bases and 9 bases respectively, with 27 bases between them. CDR3 in amino acids: CASSYSKLEAFRGTTEQFF. DNA of the CDR3: TGTGCCAGCAGTTACTCGAAATTAGAGGCCTTCCGTGGAACTACTGAGCAGTTCTTC.

This clonotype was counted a few times. CDR3: CASSVDVHSPLHF. The CDR3 DNA reads TGTGCCAGCAGCGTAGATGTGCATTCACCCCTCCACTTT. V gene TRBV9 combines with J gene TRBJ1-6; D ambiguous. CDR1 is SGDLS and CDR2 is YYNGEE in the germline V gene. This CDR3 contains 13 residues. V was clipped by 0 bases and J by 8 bases, with 6 bases between them.

Notes on this clonotype: One end of the junction varies from germline; a read error may be responsible. This rearrangement joins TRBV13 to TRBJ2-2; D is possibly TRBD2 (5 bases). The CDR3 runs to 13 residues. From germline, CDR1 is PRHDT and CDR2 FYEKMQ (reference sequence). The CDR3 sequence: CAISLRGSGELFF. The CDR3 DNA reads as TGTGCCATCAGCTTAAGAGGGTCCGGGGAGCTGTTTTTT.

V gene TRBV7-3 combines with J gene TRBJ2-2; D possibly corresponds to TRBD2 (5 bases). Between the trimmed V and J ends, which lost 1 base and 1 base, there was a span of 10 bases. Germline V gives CDR1 SGHTA, CDR2 FQGTGA. The CDR3 runs 16 residues. The CDR3 DNA reads TGTGCCAGCAGCTTAAATCTTGGAGGGAACACCGGGGAGCTGTTTTTT. As protein: CASSLNLGGNTGELFF. Together with reference TRBV7-3 and TRBJ2-2, the CDR3 gives the full variable domain: GAGVSQTPSNKVTEKGKYVELRCDPISGHTALYWYRQSLGQGPEFLIYFQGTGAADDSGLPNDRFFAVRPEGSVSTLKIQRTERGDSAVYLCASSLNLGGNTGELFFGEGSRLTVL.

The V call is TRBV6-6, the J call TRBJ2-5, with D perhaps matching TRBD1 (6 bases). The end of the DNA is better explained by TRBJ2-1, so the J call may be wrong. CDR3 size: 14 residues. Germline V gene data show CDR1 as MNHNY and CDR2 as SVGAGI (reference sequence). CDR3: CASRDSRSGNEQFF. In nucleotides, the CDR3 is TGTGCCAGCAGGGACAGCCGTTCGGGCAATGAGCAGTTCTTC.

In DNA form, the CDR3 reads TGTGCCAGCAGTTACCTCTGGGACTCGATCCTCACAGATACGCAGTATTTT. It encodes CASSYLWDSILTDTQYF. V is TRBV2 and J is TRBJ2-3; D perhaps matches TRBD2 (6 bases). V was pared by 5 bases and J by 2 bases, with 20 bases between. Germline CDR1 reads SNHLY; CDR2 reads FYNNEI. This CDR3 spans 17 amino acids. Drawing the rest from reference TRBV2 and TRBJ2-3, the complete variable domain is EPEVTQTPSHQVTQMGQEVILRCVPISNHLYFYWYRQILGQKVEFLVSFYNNEISEKSEIFDDQFSVERPDGSNFTLKIRSTKLEDSAMYFCASSYLWDSILTDTQYFGPGTRLTVL.

This clonotype was picked up a small number of times. J is TRBJ2-5 and V is TRBV29-1, with D possibly matching TRBD1 (6 bases). The CDR3 contains 13 residues. Looked up from germline, CDR1 is SQVTM and CDR2 is ANQGSEA. Trimming stripped 7 bases from V and 7 bases from J, with 19 bases between. The CDR3 nucleotides read TGCAGCGCAAGGGGGACCCTTCGGGGGACCCAGTACTTC. It encodes CSARGTLRGTQYF.

The chain joins TRBV14 to TRBJ1-5; no clear D gene. This CDR3 is 11 amino acids long. Per germline, CDR1 SGHDN and CDR2 FVKESK. Trimming left V 7 bases short and J 7 bases short, with 8 bases between. CDR3 sequence reads: CASTDGQPQHF. CDR3 DNA: TGTGCCAGCACCGATGGACAGCCCCAGCATTTT. Supplemented by reference TRBV14 and TRBJ1-5, the full variable domain reads EAGVTQFPSHSVIEKGQTVTLRCDPISGHDNLYWYRRVMGKEIKFLLHFVKESKQDESGMPNNRFLAERTGGTYSTLKVQPAELEDSGVYFCASTDGQPQHFGDGTRLSIL.

This clonotype was seen a handful of times. The V call is TRBV19, the J call TRBJ1-6, with TRBD1 matching over 11 bases. V lost 5 bases, J lost 14 bases, and 8 bases stayed unmatched. The length of the CDR3 is 14 residues. The germline V gene encodes CDR1 LNHDA and CDR2 SQIVND (reference sequence). In nucleotides, the CDR3 is TGTGCCAGTAGTCCGGGACAGGGGGACCTTACCCTCCACTTT. Translation: CASSPGQGDLTLHF.

In its sample, this clonotype was seen once. This chain joins TRBV6-2 or TRBV6-3 and TRBJ2-7, with TRBD2 matching over 11 bases. The end of the DNA fits TRBJ2-5 better, so the J call may be wrong. Germline CDR1 reads MNHEY; CDR2 reads SVGEGT. This CDR3 contains 15 residues. CDR3: CASSTSGGRGETQYF. CDR3 bases: TGTGCCAGCAGCACTAGCGGGGGCCGGGGGGAGACCCAGTACTTC.

The chain combines TRBV6-5 with TRBJ2-4, with 8 bases aligning to TRBD2. CDR3 length: 18 residues. Looked up from germline, CDR1 is MNHEY and CDR2 is SVGAGI. V was pared by 4 bases and J by 0 bases, with 11 bases of the junction left unmatched. The CDR3 nucleotides are TGTGCCAGCAGTTCCTCTTCGGGGGGGACGATAGCCAAAAACATTCAGTACTTC. Its translation is CASSSSSGGTIAKNIQYF.

This chain links TRBV28 with TRBJ2-7; 13 bases fit TRBD2. V was clipped by 6 bases and J by 5 bases; unmatched bases: 10. The CDR3 is 16 amino acids. Germline V CDR1 and CDR2: MDHEN, SYDVKM. The CDR3 loop is CASSWGGTSGIHEQYF. The CDR3 region has the DNA TGTGCCAGCAGCTGGGGAGGGACTAGCGGGATTCACGAGCAGTACTTC.

This clonotype has only a few counts. V and J are TRBV5-1 and TRBJ2-2; D gene unclear. The germline V gene encodes CDR1 SGHRS and CDR2 YFSETQ. This CDR3 spans 14 amino acids. Trimming took off 3 bases at V and 0 bases at J, with 6 bases between the two ends. The CDR3: CASSYSPNTGELFF. Written as DNA, the CDR3 is TGCGCCAGCAGCTACTCACCGAACACCGGGGAGCTGTTTTTT.

This clonotype was picked up a small number of times. This sequence joins TRBV7-3 and TRBJ1-1, with D possibly being TRBD1 (6 bases). Germline V gene lookup returns CDR1 SGHTA and CDR2 FQGTGA. CDR3 size: 14 residues. V lost 5 bases, J lost 4 bases, and 14 bases lay in between. The CDR3: CASSVGGESTEAFF. The CDR3 DNA sequence: TGTGCCAGCAGCGTGGGGGGCGAGTCCACTGAAGCTTTCTTT.

The chain recombines TRBV20-1 with TRBJ2-5; no definite D call. V was shortened by 3 bases and J by 4 bases, with 9 bases between the two germline ends. In germline, CDR1 is DFQATT, CDR2 SNEGSKA (reference sequence). The CDR3 has 12 amino acids. The CDR3 loop is CSASVASETQYF. CDR3 DNA sequence: TGCAGTGCTAGTGTCGCGTCAGAGACCCAGTACTTC.

This clonotype was seen only a few times. The rearrangement links TRBV6-6 to TRBJ2-5; 10 nucleotides match TRBD2. TRBJ2-1 explains the end of the DNA better; the J call may be wrong. The CDR3 contains 16 residues. CDR1 and CDR2 (germline): MNHNY, SVGAGI (reference sequence). The CDR3 sequence is CASSSGGGILLDEQFF. The CDR3, as DNA: TGTGCCAGCAGTAGCGGGGGGGGTATTTTGCTCGATGAGCAGTTCTTC.

This chain uses TRBV20-1 with TRBJ2-5; D might be TRBD1 (5 bases). Germline V CDR1 and CDR2: DFQATT, SNEGSKA (reference sequence). Trimming stripped 7 bases from V and 5 bases from J, with 14 bases between. The CDR3 covers 12 residues. The CDR3, as DNA: TGCAGTGTGTCCCAGGGTGGGGAGACCCAGTACTTC. It codes for CSVSQGGETQYF.